These 12 T cell receptor beta chains were sequenced from one sample in a study of T cell repertoires in cytomegalovirus infection. Each CDR3 protein gets one entry after TCRdb re-called the reads with MiXCR. This sample has a few hundred thousand distinct CDR3 sequences, with roughly 18% found just once. Input material: PBMCs. The source is a human donor in good health (CMV status not recorded). Some clones in this sample may be carry-over from other donors' samples.

This clonotype was picked up a small number of times. This rearrangement joins TRBV12-3 or TRBV12-4 to TRBJ2-3; D uncertain. The V end was cut by 5 bases, the J end by 2 bases, with 11 bases between. The CDR3 sequence is 14 residues long. The CDR3 DNA reads as TGTGCCAGCAGTCCCCGGGTCCCCACAGATACGCAGTATTTT. Amino acids: CASSPRVPTDTQYF.

This clonotype was seen a handful of times. V gene TRBV7-8 combines with J gene TRBJ2-3; 9 bases match TRBD2. CDR1 is SGHVS and CDR2 is FQNEAQ in the germline V gene. This CDR3 comprises 17 residues. After removal of 4 bases from V and 4 bases from J, the junction contained 12 bases not matched to a gene. CDR3 amino acids: CASSSPLSGSGADTQYF. DNA of the CDR3: TGTGCCAGCAGCTCCCCCCTTAGCGGGAGTGGAGCAGATACGCAGTATTTT. Supplemented by reference TRBV7-8 and TRBJ2-3, the full variable domain reads GAGVSQSPRYKVAKRGQDVALRCDPISGHVSLFWYQQALGQGPEFLTYFQNEAQLDKSGLPSDRFFAERPEGSVSTLKIQRTQQEDSAVYLCASSSPLSGSGADTQYFGPGTRLTVL.

This clonotype was counted a few times. The chain combines TRBV12-3 or TRBV12-4 with TRBJ2-1; no clear D. Trimming removed 3 bases at V and 3 bases at J, with 12 bases between. The CDR3 spans 15 residues. The CDR3 coding sequence is TGTGCCAGCAGTTTCCCGTCTTTATTCTACAATGAGCAGTTCTTC. This gives the protein CASSFPSLFYNEQFF.

This chain joins TRBV12-3 or TRBV12-4 and TRBJ2-7; 8 bases are shared with TRBD2. The CDR3 extends over 13 amino acids. J lost 6 bases, V lost 10 bases, and 11 bases had no gene match. The CDR3 DNA is TGTGCCACAAACCAGGGACTAGTGGGCGAGCAGTACTTC. It translates to CATNQGLVGEQYF.

The chain recombines TRBV5-4 with TRBJ2-7, with 9 bases that match TRBD1. CDR3 size: 17 residues. The V gene end was trimmed by 4 bases and the J gene end by 9 bases; junction bases not matched to a gene: 20. Germline V CDR1 and CDR2: SGHNT, YYREEE (reference sequence). The DNA for the CDR3 is TGTGCCAGCAGCCTGTCGCCGGGACAGGGAGCCCTACGAGGGCAGTACTTC. It specifies CASSLSPGQGALRGQYF. The full variable domain, rest sourced from reference TRBV5-4 and TRBJ2-7, is ETGVTQSPTHLIKTRGQQVTLRCSSQSGHNTVSWYQQALGQGPQFIFQYYREEENGRGNFPPRFSGLQFPNYSSELNVNALELDDSALYLCASSLSPGQGALRGQYFGPGTRLTVT.

This clonotype was observed a few times. The chain uses TRBV7-8 and TRBJ1-2, with no clear D. This CDR3 is 15 amino acids long. Trimming shortened V by 2 bases and J by 1 base, and 11 bases separated the two germline ends. Germline V gives CDR1 SGHVS, CDR2 FQNEAQ. The chain's CDR3 is CASSLRRTDNYGYTF. CDR3 DNA: TGTGCCAGCAGCTTACGCCGGACTGATAACTATGGCTACACCTTC. Combining the CDR3 with reference TRBV7-8 and TRBJ1-2 gives the whole variable domain GAGVSQSPRYKVAKRGQDVALRCDPISGHVSLFWYQQALGQGPEFLTYFQNEAQLDKSGLPSDRFFAERPEGSVSTLKIQRTQQEDSAVYLCASSLRRTDNYGYTFGSGTRLTVV.

The chain employs TRBV6-2 or TRBV6-3 and TRBJ2-7, with TRBD2 matching over 7 bases. Germline trimming cut 0 bases from V and 4 bases from J; bases unmatched to any gene: 6. The germline V gene encodes CDR1 MNHEY and CDR2 SVGEGT. The CDR3 has 15 residues. For the CDR3, the DNA is TGTGCCAGCAGTTACTCGGGACTATCGTCTTACGAGCAGTACTTC. This sequence encodes CASSYSGLSSYEQYF.

This clonotype was counted a few times. The chain has TRBV19 and TRBJ2-7, with TRBD2 matching 8 bases. This CDR3 comprises 17 residues. Losses at the gene ends were 3 bases for V and 7 bases for J; bases not matched to a gene: 17. The V gene's germline CDR1 is LNHDA and CDR2 SQIVND (reference sequence). The CDR3 reads CASSMGIAGILSGEQYF. The CDR3 bases are TGTGCCAGTAGTATGGGAATAGCGGGAATCCTATCGGGGGAGCAGTACTTC. The variable domain in full, with the rest retrieved from reference TRBV19 and TRBJ2-7, is DGGITQSPKYLFRKEGQNVTLSCEQNLNHDAMYWYRQDPGQGLRLIYYSQIVNDFQKGDIAEGYSVSREKKESFPLTVTSAQKNPTAFYLCASSMGIAGILSGEQYFGPGTRLTVT.

In this sample, this clonotype turned up a few times. The rearrangement uses TRBV27 and TRBJ1-1; a possible D gene is TRBD1 (6 bases). CDR1 is MNHEY, CDR2 SMNVEV, per germline (reference sequence). This CDR3 is 15 amino acids long. V dropped 6 bases and J dropped 0 bases, with 14 bases sitting between them. DNA for the CDR3: TGTGCCAGCAGCTCAAGGACAGACATGAACACTGAAGCTTTCTTT. Protein sequence: CASSSRTDMNTEAFF.

V and J are TRBV7-2 and TRBJ2-3; D might be TRBD2 (5 bases). The germline gives CDR1 SGHTA, CDR2 FQGNSA. The CDR3 totals 14 residues. V lost 3 bases and J lost 2, with 9 bases in between. In DNA form, the CDR3 reads TGTGCCAGCAGCTTCGACTACTCCACAGATACGCAGTATTTT. Translating gives CASSFDYSTDTQYF.

Details on this clonotype: Germline is not matched at one junction end, which may reflect a read error. The rearrangement uses TRBV6-1 and TRBJ2-2, with D perhaps given as TRBD1 or TRBD2 (6 bases each). The length of the CDR3 is 16 residues. CDR1 is MNHNS, CDR2 SASEGT, per germline. The CDR3 DNA follows: TGTGCCAGCAGTGTAAGGAACAGGGAGGATTCCGGGGGGCTGTTTTTT. Protein product: CASSVRNREDSGGLFF.

This clonotype was seen only a few times. The V call is TRBV15, the J call TRBJ2-3; D is tentatively TRBD1 or TRBD2 (5 bases each). The CDR3 runs to 16 residues. Trimming took off 0 bases at V and 0 bases at J, with 10 bases between the two ends. Germline V gene lookup returns CDR1 LNHNV and CDR2 YYDKDF (reference sequence). CDR3 sequence (DNA): TGTGCCACCAGCAGAGATCGGGGCGGAAGCACAGATACGCAGTATTTT. It is translated as CATSRDRGGSTDTQYF.